Listed below are T cell receptor beta chains from one sample, sequenced in a study of shared clonotypes between healthy human individuals. The assay was immunoSEQ multiplex PCR, and TCRdb's table has in-frame clones only and misses some. The table lists some 1 million clones, under 80% of them singletons. Input material: memory CD4+ T cells sorted from blood. These receptors were taken from a man between 18 and 29 years old in good health. Both conserved end residues are part of each CDR3. Fields, in order: V gene, clone size, J gene, D gene, CDR3 protein, CDR3 DNA. A D gene is named only where the DNA matches it firmly. Clone size is given for some rows only: seen once, a few or many times, or a class if the clone is expanded.

TRBV18	few	TRBJ2-2	-	CASSPQFGGELFF	TGTGCCAGCTCACCTCAGTTCGGCGGGGAGCTGTTTTTT
TRBV7-9	-	TRBJ1-1	TRBD1	CASSLGNRGQTEAFF	TGTGCCAGCAGCCTTGGGAACAGGGGGCAAACTGAAGCTTTCTTT
TRBV27	-	TRBJ2-5	TRBD2	CASSIAGRRETQYF	TGTGCCAGTTCCATAGCGGGCCGCCGGGAGACCCAGTACTTC
TRBV7-2	-	TRBJ1-1	-	CASSSVYTEAFF	TGTGCCAGCAGCTCCGTATACACTGAAGCTTTCTTT
TRBV6-6	-	TRBJ2-1	-	CASSGASRSSYNEQFF	TGTGCCAGCAGTGGGGCTAGCCGGAGCTCCTACAATGAGCAGTTCTTC
TRBV6-6	-	TRBJ1-5	-	CASSSVIRDQPQHF	TGTGCCAGCAGTTCCGTAATTAGGGATCAGCCCCAGCATTTT
TRBV7-6	once	TRBJ2-1	TRBD2	CASSSLGSGSSYNEQFF	TGTGCCAGCAGCTCCCTGGGTAGCGGGAGCTCCTACAATGAGCAGTTCTTC
TRBV6-5	-	TRBJ2-7	-	CASSPRTTLYEQYF	TGTGCCAGCAGTCCCCGGACAACCCTCTACGAGCAGTACTTC
TRBV7-2	-	TRBJ1-5	-	CASSLDQGQPQHF	TGTGCCAGCAGCTTAGACCAGGGTCAGCCCCAGCATTTT
TRBV4-1	-	TRBJ1-6	TRBD1	CASSPAFGQGDGSSYNSPLHF	TGCGCCAGCAGCCCCGCTTTTGGACAGGGAGACGGTAGCTCCTATAATTCACCCCTCCACTTT
TRBV10-3	few	TRBJ1-5	-	CAISGPGGVDQPQHF	TGTGCCATCAGTGGGCCGGGCGGGGTAGATCAGCCCCAGCATTTT
TRBV28	-	TRBJ1-2	-	CASSRPGDTYGYTF	TGTGCCAGCAGTCGGCCAGGGGACACCTATGGCTACACCTTC
TRBV30	-	TRBJ1-6	-	CAWSAPGGYNSPLHF	TGTGCCTGGAGTGCTCCGGGGGGCTATAATTCACCCCTCCACTTT
TRBV7-9	-	TRBJ1-4	-	CASRTATNEKLFF	TGTGCCAGCAGAACTGCAACTAATGAAAAACTGTTTTTT
TRBV2	few	TRBJ1-1	-	CASANTEAFF	TGTGCCAGCGCAAACACTGAAGCTTTCTTT
TRBV10-1	-	TRBJ1-3	-	CASSAETGNTIYF	TGCGCCAGCTCAGCGGAAACTGGAAACACCATATATTTT
TRBV21-1	-	TRBJ2-4	-	CASSKDPVWGTQYF	TGTGCCAGCAGCAAAGACCCGGTGTGGGGGACGCAGTACTTC
TRBV10-3	-	TRBJ2-1	TRBD2	CAISGLAGEIEQFF	TGTGCCATCAGTGGACTAGCGGGAGAAATTGAGCAGTTCTTC
TRBV19	-	TRBJ2-4	TRBD1	CASSMGTGGKNIQYF	TGTGCCAGTAGTATGGGGACAGGAGGCAAAAACATTCAGTACTTC
TRBV28	-	TRBJ2-7	TRBD2	CASSLSRTSGRAGTAYEQYF	TGTGCCAGCAGTTTATCCCGGACTAGCGGGAGGGCCGGTACGGCCTACGAGCAGTACTTC
TRBV19	-	TRBJ1-1	-	CASSISGVNTEAFF	TGTGCCAGTAGTATATCAGGGGTAAACACTGAAGCTTTCTTT
TRBV6-1	-	TRBJ1-5	TRBD1	CASSQGQGFSQPQHF	TGTGCCAGCAGTCAAGGACAGGGTTTTTCTCAGCCCCAGCATTTT
TRBV28	-	TRBJ2-7	TRBD1	CASSGDRDEQYF	TGTGCCAGCAGTGGGGACAGGGACGAGCAGTACTTC
TRBV5-4	-	TRBJ2-5	-	CASSFSGAQETQYF	TGTGCCAGCAGCTTTTCAGGGGCCCAAGAGACCCAGTACTTC
TRBV19	-	TRBJ1-1	-	CASNQDLRTEAFF	TGTGCCAGTAATCAGGATTTGCGGACTGAAGCTTTCTTT
TRBV9	many	TRBJ2-1	TRBD2	CASSPSGSADNEQFF	TGTGCCAGCAGCCCTAGCGGGAGTGCAGACAATGAGCAGTTCTTC
TRBV7-9	-	TRBJ1-6	-	CASSSRAGSYNSPLHF	TGTGCCAGCAGCTCCAGGGCCGGCTCCTATAATTCACCCCTCCACTTT
TRBV5-4	-	TRBJ2-2	TRBD1	CASSSNRDRVTGELFF	TGTGCCAGCAGCTCAAACCGGGACAGGGTCACCGGGGAGCTGTTTTTT
TRBV5-1	-	TRBJ1-4	-	CASSPYSGTPLNF	TGCGCCAGCAGCCCCTATAGTGGGACTCCCCTAAATTTT
TRBV6-6	-	TRBJ2-7	-	CASSRGVSSYEQYF	TGTGCCAGCAGTAGGGGGGTTAGCTCCTACGAGCAGTACTTC
TRBV4-3	few	TRBJ2-3	-	CASSQVRGVGPDTQYF	TGCGCCAGCAGCCAAGTGAGGGGGGTTGGCCCAGATACGCAGTATTTT
TRBV4-1	-	TRBJ1-2	-	CASGSVGGNWGYTF	TGCGCCAGCGGCTCGGTTGGAGGTAACTGGGGCTACACCTTC
TRBV5-1	few	TRBJ2-3	-	CASSFQSDTSTDTQYF	TGCGCCAGCAGCTTCCAATCCGATACTAGCACAGATACGCAGTATTTT
TRBV28	-	TRBJ1-4	TRBD1	CASSLTPTGPKLFF	TGTGCCAGCAGCCTAACCCCGACAGGGCCAAAACTGTTTTTT
TRBV11-2	many	TRBJ1-1	-	CASSLDQVNTEAFF	TGTGCCAGCAGCTTAGACCAGGTGAACACTGAAGCTTTCTTT
TRBV19	-	TRBJ2-1	-	CASGPGWGLEQFF	TGTGCCAGTGGGCCCGGGTGGGGGTTGGAGCAGTTCTTC
TRBV28	-	TRBJ2-2	-	CASSSPRGLNTGELFF	TGTGCCAGCAGTTCCCCGCGGGGGCTGAACACCGGGGAGCTGTTTTTT
TRBV5-1	-	TRBJ2-3	-	CASRPQGGTDTQYF	TGCGCCAGCCGCCCACAGGGAGGCACAGATACGCAGTATTTT
TRBV28	-	TRBJ1-2	TRBD1	CASSLSGGGYTF	TGTGCCAGCAGTTTGTCAGGGGGCGGCTACACCTTC
TRBV30	-	TRBJ2-7	TRBD1	CAWSVDRDHEQYF	TGTGCCTGGAGTGTGGACAGGGACCACGAGCAGTACTTC
TRBV30	-	TRBJ1-2	-	CAWSVQGKGYTF	TGTGCCTGGAGTGTACAGGGAAAAGGCTACACCTTC
TRBV28	-	TRBJ1-2	-	CASSFRTRLNYGYTF	TGTGCCAGCAGTTTTCGGACAAGACTAAACTATGGCTACACCTTC
TRBV7-9	-	TRBJ1-1	-	CASSLDSLPVMNTEAFF	TGTGCCAGCAGCTTAGACTCCCTGCCTGTCATGAACACTGAAGCTTTCTTT
TRBV5-8	-	TRBJ2-4	TRBD2	CASSSTSGLAKNIQYF	TGTGCCAGCAGCTCGACTAGCGGATTAGCCAAAAACATTCAGTACTTC
TRBV5-1	-	TRBJ2-3	-	CASSSRDGDTQYF	TGCGCCAGCAGCTCCCGGGACGGAGATACGCAGTATTTT
TRBV19	-	TRBJ1-4	TRBD1	CASSTGERTNEKLFF	TGTGCCAGTAGCACAGGGGAGAGGACTAATGAAAAACTGTTTTTT
TRBV30	-	TRBJ2-7	-	CAWSVRFPYEQYF	TGTGCCTGGAGTGTACGATTCCCCTACGAGCAGTACTTC
TRBV9	-	TRBJ2-3	-	CASSPWSGEMDTQYF	TGTGCCAGCAGCCCTTGGTCAGGGGAAATGGATACGCAGTATTTT
TRBV29-1	-	TRBJ1-3	-	CSVEDLGSSGNTIYF	TGCAGCGTTGAAGATCTGGGGAGCTCTGGAAACACCATATATTTT
TRBV25-1	-	TRBJ1-2	-	CASSEGGWGANYGYTF	TGTGCCAGCAGTGAAGGGGGTTGGGGGGCTAACTATGGCTACACCTTC
TRBV2	-	TRBJ2-5	TRBD1	CASSETGGKETQYF	TGTGCCAGCAGTGAAACAGGGGGAAAAGAGACCCAGTACTTC
TRBV30	-	TRBJ2-1	-	CAWSYVVIHEQFF	TGTGCCTGGAGCTATGTAGTTATTCATGAGCAGTTCTTC